This T cell receptor beta chain emerged from a study of blood T cell repertoires in COVID-19. Turning to the study itself: Italy, Spain and the United States were the sources of the convalescent and acute COVID-19 samples.

In the original processing: Estimated nucleated cell counts came from reference gene primer amplification. The protocol was immunoSEQ multiplex PCR, while the TCRdb copy is restricted to in-frame clones and leaves out a portion. V and J calls and clone size are copied from that table; D and trimming were computed from the DNA. The sample has about 77,000 clones, more than 75% seen once. Trimming cost V 5 bases and J 2 bases, with 14 bases left between them. Germline V CDR1 and CDR2: LNHDA, SQIVND (reference sequence). The CDR3 contains 15 residues. The receptor's source is a woman at least 80 years old with active or convalescent COVID-19. Sequencing was done on a sample of peripheral blood. The chain links TRBV19 to TRBJ2-3, with a possible D match to TRBD1 (6 bases). The CDR3 bases are TGTGCCAGTAGTGTCGGACAGTCGACCACAGATACGCAGTATTTT. Its protein is CASSVGQSTTDTQYF.